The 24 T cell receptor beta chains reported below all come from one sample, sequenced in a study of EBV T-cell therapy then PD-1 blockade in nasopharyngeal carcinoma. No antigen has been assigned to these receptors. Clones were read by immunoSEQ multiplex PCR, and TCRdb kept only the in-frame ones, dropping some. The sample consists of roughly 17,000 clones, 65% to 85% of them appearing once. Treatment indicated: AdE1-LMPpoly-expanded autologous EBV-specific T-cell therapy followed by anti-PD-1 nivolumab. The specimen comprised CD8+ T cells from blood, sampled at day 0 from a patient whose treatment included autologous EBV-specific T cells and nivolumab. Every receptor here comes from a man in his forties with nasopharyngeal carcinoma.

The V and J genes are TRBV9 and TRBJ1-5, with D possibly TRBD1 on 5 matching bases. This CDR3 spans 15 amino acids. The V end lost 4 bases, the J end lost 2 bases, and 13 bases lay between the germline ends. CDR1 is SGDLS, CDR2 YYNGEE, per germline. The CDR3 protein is CASSSGSGGNQPQHF. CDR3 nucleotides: TGTGCCAGCAGCTCAGGGAGCGGAGGCAATCAGCCCCAGCATTTT. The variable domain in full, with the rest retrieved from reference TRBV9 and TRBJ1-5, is DSGVTQTPKHLITATGQRVTLRCSPRSGDLSVYWYQQSLDQGLQFLIQYYNGEERAKGNILERFSAQQFPDLHSELNLSSLELGDSALYFCASSSGSGGNQPQHFGDGTRLSIL.

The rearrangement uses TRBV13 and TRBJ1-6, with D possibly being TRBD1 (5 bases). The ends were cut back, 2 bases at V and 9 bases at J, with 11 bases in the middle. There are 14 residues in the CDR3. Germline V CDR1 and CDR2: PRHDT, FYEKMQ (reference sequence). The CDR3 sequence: CASSLSTRGSPLHF. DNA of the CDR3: TGTGCCAGCAGCTTAAGCACAAGGGGTTCACCCCTCCACTTT.

CDR3 sequence: CASSLGTGGNYGYTF. In DNA form, the CDR3 reads TGTGCCAGCAGCTTAGGGACAGGGGGTAACTATGGCTACACCTTC. V usage is TRBV7-8 and J usage is TRBJ1-2, with 10 positions matching TRBD1. V lost 1 base to trimming and J lost 1 base; unmatched junction nucleotides: 0. The CDR3 has 15 residues. Germline-derived CDR1 and CDR2 are SGHVS and FQNEAQ.

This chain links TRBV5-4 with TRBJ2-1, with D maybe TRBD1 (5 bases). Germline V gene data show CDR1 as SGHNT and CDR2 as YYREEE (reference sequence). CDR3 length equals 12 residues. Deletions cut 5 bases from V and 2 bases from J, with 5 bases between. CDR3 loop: CASRDTYNEQFF. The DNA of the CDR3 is TGTGCCAGCAGGGACACCTACAATGAGCAGTTCTTC.

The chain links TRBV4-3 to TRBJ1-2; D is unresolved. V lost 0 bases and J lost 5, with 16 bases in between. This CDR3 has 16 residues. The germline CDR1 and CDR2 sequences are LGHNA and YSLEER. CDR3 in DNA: TGCGCCAGCAGCCAAGATTCCGGGGTTGGATTGTATGGCTACACCTTC. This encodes CASSQDSGVGLYGYTF.

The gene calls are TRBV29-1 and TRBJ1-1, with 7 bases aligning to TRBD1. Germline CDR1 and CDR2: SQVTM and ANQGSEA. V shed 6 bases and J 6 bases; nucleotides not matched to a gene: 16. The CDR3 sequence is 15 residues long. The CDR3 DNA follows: TGCAGCGTCACTACGCCGGAGACAGGGTTCCCTGAAGCTTTCTTT. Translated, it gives CSVTTPETGFPEAFF.

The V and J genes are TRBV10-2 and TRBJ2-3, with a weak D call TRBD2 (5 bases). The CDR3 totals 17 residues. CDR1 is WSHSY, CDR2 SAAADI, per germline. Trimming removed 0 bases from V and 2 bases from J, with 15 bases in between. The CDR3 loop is CASSESVSGIVTDTQYF. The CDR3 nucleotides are TGCGCCAGCAGTGAGTCGGTTTCGGGGATCGTCACAGATACGCAGTATTTT.

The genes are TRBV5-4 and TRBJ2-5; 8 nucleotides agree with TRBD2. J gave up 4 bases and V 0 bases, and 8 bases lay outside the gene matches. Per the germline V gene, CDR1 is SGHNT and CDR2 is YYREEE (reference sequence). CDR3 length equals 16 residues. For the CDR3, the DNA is TGTGCCAGCAGCTTGGATGCCGGGGGGGCGGGAGAGACCCAGTACTTC. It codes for CASSLDAGGAGETQYF.

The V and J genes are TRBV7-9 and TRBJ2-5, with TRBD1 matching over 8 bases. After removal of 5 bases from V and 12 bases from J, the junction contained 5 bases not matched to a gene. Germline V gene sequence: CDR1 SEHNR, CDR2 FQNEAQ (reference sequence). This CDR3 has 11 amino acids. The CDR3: CASSLRGPEYF. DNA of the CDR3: TGTGCCAGCAGCCTCAGGGGGCCGGAGTACTTC. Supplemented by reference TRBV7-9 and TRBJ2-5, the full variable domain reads DTGVSQNPRHKITKRGQNVTFRCDPISEHNRLYWYRQTLGQGPEFLTYFQNEAQLEKSRLLSDRFSAERPKGSFSTLEIQRTEQGDSAMYLCASSLRGPEYFGPGTRLLVL.

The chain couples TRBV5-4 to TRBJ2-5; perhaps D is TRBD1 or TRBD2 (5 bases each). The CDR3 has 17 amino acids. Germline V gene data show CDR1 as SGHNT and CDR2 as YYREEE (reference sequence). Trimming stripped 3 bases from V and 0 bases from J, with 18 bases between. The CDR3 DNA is TGTGCCAGCAGCTGGTGGGGAACCGGGACGGACCAAGAGACCCAGTACTTC. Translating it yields CASSWWGTGTDQETQYF. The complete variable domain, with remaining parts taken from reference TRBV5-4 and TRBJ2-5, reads ETGVTQSPTHLIKTRGQQVTLRCSSQSGHNTVSWYQQALGQGPQFIFQYYREEENGRGNFPPRFSGLQFPNYSSELNVNALELDDSALYLCASSWWGTGTDQETQYFGPGTRLLVL.

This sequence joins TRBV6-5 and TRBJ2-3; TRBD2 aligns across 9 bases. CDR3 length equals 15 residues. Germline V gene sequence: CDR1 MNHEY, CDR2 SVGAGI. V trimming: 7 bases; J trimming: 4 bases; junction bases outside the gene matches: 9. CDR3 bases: TGTGCCAGCACCGAGGGCGGGGGGGCGGCAGATACGCAGTATTTT. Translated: CASTEGGGAADTQYF.

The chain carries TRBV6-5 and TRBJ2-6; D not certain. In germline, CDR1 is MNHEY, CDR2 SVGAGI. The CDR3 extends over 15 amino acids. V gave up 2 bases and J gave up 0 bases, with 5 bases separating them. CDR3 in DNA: TGTGCCAGCAGTTACAGAATCTCTGGGGCCAACGTCCTGACTTTC. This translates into CASSYRISGANVLTF.

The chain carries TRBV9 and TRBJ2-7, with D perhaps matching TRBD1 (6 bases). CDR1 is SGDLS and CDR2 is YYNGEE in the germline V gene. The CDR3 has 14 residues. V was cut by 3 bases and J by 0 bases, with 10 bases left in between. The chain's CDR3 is CASSAGANSYEQYF. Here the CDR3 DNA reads TGTGCCAGCAGCGCAGGGGCGAACTCCTACGAGCAGTACTTC.

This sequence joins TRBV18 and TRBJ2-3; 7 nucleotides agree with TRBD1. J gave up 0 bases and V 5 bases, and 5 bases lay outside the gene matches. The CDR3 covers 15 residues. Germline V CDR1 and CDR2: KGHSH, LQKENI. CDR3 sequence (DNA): TGTGCCAGCTCAGCCGGACAGGCTAGCACAGATACGCAGTATTTT. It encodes CASSAGQASTDTQYF.

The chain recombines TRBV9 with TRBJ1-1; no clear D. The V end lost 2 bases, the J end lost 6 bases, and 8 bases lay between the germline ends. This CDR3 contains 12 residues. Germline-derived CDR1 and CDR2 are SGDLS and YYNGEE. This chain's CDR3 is CASSVTGAEAFF. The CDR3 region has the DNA TGTGCCAGCAGCGTCACGGGCGCTGAAGCTTTCTTT.

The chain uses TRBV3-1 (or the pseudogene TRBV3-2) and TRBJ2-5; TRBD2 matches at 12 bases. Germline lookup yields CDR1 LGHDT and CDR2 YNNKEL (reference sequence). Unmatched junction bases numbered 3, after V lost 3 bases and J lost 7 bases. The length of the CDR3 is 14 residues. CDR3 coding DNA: TGTGCCAGCAGCCAGATGACTAGCGGGGGGACCCAGTACTTC. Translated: CASSQMTSGGTQYF.

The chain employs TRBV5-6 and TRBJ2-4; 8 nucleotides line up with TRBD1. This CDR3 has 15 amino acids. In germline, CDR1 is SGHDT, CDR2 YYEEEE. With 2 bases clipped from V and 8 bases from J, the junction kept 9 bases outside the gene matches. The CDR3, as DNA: TGTGCCAGCAGCTTTTCGAGACAGGGGAGTTACATTCAGTACTTC. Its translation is CASSFSRQGSYIQYF. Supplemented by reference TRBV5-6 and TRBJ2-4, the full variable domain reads DAGVTQSPTHLIKTRGQQVTLRCSPKSGHDTVSWYQQALGQGPQFIFQYYEEEERQRGNFPDRFSGHQFPNYSSELNVNALLLGDSALYLCASSFSRQGSYIQYFGAGTRLSVL.

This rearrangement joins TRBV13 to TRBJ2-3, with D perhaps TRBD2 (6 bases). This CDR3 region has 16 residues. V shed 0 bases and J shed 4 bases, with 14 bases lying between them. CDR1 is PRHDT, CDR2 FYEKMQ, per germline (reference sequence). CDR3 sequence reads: CASSLGWAGSPDTQYF. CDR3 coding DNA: TGTGCCAGCAGCTTAGGCTGGGCGGGGAGCCCAGATACGCAGTATTTT.

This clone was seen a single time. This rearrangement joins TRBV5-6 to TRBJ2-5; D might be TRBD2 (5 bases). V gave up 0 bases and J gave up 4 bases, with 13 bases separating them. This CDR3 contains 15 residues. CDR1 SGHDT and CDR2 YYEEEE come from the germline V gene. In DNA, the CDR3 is TGTGCCAGCAGCTTGGCCCGGGATCCCACAGAGACCCAGTACTTC. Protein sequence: CASSLARDPTETQYF.

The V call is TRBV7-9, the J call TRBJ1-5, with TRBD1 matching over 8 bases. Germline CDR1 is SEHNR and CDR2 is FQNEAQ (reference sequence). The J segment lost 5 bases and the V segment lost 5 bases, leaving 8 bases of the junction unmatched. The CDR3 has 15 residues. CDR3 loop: CASSMDREAYQPQHF. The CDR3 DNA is TGTGCCAGCAGCATGGACAGGGAGGCATATCAGCCCCAGCATTTT.

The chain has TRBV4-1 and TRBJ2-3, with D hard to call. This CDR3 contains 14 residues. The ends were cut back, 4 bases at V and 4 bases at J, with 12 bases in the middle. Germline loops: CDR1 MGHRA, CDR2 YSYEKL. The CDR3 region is CASSLSKPADTQYF. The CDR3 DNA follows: TGCGCCAGCAGCCTCTCTAAGCCCGCAGATACGCAGTATTTT.

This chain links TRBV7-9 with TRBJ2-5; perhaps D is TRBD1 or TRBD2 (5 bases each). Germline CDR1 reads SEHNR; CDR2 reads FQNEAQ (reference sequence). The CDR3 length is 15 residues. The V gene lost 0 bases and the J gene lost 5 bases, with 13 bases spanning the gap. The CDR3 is CASSLAHRGDETQYF. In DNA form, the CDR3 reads TGTGCCAGCAGCTTAGCTCATAGAGGGGACGAGACCCAGTACTTC.

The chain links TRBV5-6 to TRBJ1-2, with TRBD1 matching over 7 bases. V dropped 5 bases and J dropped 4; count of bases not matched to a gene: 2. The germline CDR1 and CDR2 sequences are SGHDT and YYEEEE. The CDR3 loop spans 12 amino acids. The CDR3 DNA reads TGTGCCAGCAGAAGGGACAGCTATGGCTACACCTTC. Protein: CASRRDSYGYTF.

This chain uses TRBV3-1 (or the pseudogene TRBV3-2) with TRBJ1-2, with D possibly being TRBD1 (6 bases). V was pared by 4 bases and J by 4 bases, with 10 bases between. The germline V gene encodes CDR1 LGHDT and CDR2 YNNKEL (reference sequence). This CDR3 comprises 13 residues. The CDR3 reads CASSRDTLYGYTF. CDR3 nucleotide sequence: TGTGCCAGCAGCCGGGACACTCTCTATGGCTACACCTTC.